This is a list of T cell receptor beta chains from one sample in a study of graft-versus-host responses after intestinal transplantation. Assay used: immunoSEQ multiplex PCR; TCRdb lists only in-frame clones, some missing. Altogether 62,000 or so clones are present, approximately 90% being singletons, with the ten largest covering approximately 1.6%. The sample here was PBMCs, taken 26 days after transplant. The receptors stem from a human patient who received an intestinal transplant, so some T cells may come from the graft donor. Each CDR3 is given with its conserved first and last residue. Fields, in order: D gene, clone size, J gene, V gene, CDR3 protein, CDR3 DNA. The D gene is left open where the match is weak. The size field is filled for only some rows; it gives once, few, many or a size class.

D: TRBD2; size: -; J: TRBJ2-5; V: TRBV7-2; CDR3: CASSLDGVGGAGWETQYF; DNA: TGTGCCAGCAGCTTAGATGGGGTGGGAGGGGCAGGGTGGGAGACCCAGTACTTC
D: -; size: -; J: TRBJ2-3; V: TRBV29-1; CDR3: CSVTVTDTQYF; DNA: TGCAGCGTGACAGTAACAGATACGCAGTATTTT
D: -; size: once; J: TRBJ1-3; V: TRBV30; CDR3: CAWTRTFSGNTIYF; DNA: TGTGCCTGGACCCGCACTTTCTCTGGAAACACCATATATTTT
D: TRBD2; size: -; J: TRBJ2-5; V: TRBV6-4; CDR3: CASSRLAGGQETQYF; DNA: TGTGCCAGCAGCAGACTAGCGGGGGGCCAAGAGACCCAGTACTTC
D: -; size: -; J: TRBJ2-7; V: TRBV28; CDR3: CASSPSTGIPHSYEQYF; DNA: TGTGCCAGCAGTCCTTCGACAGGAATACCCCACTCCTACGAGCAGTACTTC
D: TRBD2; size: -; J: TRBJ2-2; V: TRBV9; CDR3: CASTRFSGETGELFF; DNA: TGTGCCAGCACCCGATTTAGCGGGGAGACCGGGGAGCTGTTTTTT
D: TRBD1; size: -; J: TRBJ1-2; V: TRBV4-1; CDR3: CASSQPGQRYGYTF; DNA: TGCGCCAGCAGCCAACCGGGACAGCGCTATGGCTACACCTTC
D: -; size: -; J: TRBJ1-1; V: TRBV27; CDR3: CASSLSSREDTEAFF; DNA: TGTGCCAGCAGTTTGAGTTCCAGGGAGGACACTGAAGCTTTCTTT
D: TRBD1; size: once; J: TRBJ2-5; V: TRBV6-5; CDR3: CASSYGTGQETQYF; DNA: TGTGCCAGCAGTTATGGGACAGGGCAAGAGACCCAGTACTTC
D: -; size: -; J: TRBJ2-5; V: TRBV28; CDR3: CASRGDTSRAQYF; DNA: TGTGCCAGCAGGGGAGACACGTCCAGAGCCCAGTACTTC
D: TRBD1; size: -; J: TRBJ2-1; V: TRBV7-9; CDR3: CASSSTQDRGFRDEQFF; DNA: TGTGCCAGCAGCTCTACTCAGGACAGGGGTTTTAGGGATGAGCAGTTCTTC
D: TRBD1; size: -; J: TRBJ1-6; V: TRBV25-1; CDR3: CASSELQDRGHSPLHF; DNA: TGTGCCAGCAGTGAACTCCAGGACAGGGGACATTCACCCCTCCACTTT
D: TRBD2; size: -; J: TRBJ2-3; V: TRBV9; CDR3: CASSVEAGGDTQYF; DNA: TGTGCCAGCAGCGTAGAAGCGGGGGGTGATACGCAGTATTTT
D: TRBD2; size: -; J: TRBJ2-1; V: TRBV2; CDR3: CASSGEAGVYNEQFF; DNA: TGTGCCAGCAGTGGCGAAGCGGGAGTATACAATGAGCAGTTCTTC
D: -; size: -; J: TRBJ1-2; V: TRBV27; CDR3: CASKGGSYGYTF; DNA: TGTGCCAGCAAGGGCGGGAGCTATGGCTACACCTTC
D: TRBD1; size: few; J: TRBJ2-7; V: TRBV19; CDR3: CASSMGDRTYEQYF; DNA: TGTGCCAGTAGTATGGGGGACAGAACCTACGAGCAGTACTTC
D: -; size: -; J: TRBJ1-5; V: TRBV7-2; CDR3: CASSLMADQPQHF; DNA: TGTGCCAGCAGCCTCATGGCGGATCAGCCCCAGCATTTT
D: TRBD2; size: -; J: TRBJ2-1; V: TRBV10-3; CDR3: CATLSGGRNEQFF; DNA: TGTGCCACCCTCTCGGGGGGGAGGAATGAGCAGTTCTTC
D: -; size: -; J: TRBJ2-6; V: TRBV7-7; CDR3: CASSPNPLSGANVLTF; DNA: TGTGCTAGCAGTCCTAATCCCCTCTCTGGGGCCAACGTCCTGACTTTC
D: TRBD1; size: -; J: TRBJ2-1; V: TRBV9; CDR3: CASSIPVEGQGYNEQFF; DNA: TGTGCCAGCAGCATACCTGTAGAGGGACAGGGCTACAATGAGCAGTTCTTC
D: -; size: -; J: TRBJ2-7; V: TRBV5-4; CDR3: CASSFTDRAYEQYF; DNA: TGTGCCAGCAGCTTTACAGACAGAGCCTACGAGCAGTACTTC
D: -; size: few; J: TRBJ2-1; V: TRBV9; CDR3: CASSVADGGSYNEQFF; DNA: TGTGCCAGCAGCGTGGCCGACGGGGGTTCCTACAATGAGCAGTTCTTC
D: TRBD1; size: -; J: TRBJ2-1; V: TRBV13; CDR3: CASSSETGVGGLGGSGNEQFF; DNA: TGTGCCAGCAGCTCAGAGACAGGGGTAGGAGGGCTAGGGGGGTCGGGCAATGAGCAGTTCTTC
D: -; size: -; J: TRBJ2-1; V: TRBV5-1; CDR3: CASSAELDNEQFF; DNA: TGCGCCAGCAGTGCGGAGCTAGACAATGAGCAGTTCTTC
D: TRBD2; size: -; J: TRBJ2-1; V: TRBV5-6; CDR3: CASSPRLAGVWPYNEQFF; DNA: TGTGCCAGCAGCCCACGCCTAGCGGGAGTGTGGCCCTACAATGAGCAGTTCTTC
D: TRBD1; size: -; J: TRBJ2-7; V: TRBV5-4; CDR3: CASSPGTGAYEQYF; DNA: TGTGCCAGCAGCCCCGGGACAGGGGCCTACGAGCAGTACTTC
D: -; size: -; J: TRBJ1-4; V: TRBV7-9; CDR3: CASSPKGRMGNEKLFF; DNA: TGTGCCAGCAGCCCCAAGGGGAGGATGGGGAATGAAAAACTGTTTTTT
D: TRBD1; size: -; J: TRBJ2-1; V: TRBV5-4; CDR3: CASSLAAGGRNEQFF; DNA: TGTGCCAGCAGCTTGGCCGCAGGGGGCCGCAATGAGCAGTTCTTC
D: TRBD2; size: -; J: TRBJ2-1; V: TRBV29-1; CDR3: CSVGETSGGYNEQFF; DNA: TGCAGCGTTGGCGAGACTAGCGGGGGATACAATGAGCAGTTCTTC
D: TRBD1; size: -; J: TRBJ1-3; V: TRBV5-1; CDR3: CASSSGQGNHSGNTIYF; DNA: TGCGCCAGCAGCTCGGGACAGGGGAACCACTCTGGAAACACCATATATTTT
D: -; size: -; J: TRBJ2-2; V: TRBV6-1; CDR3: CASSETGNTGELFF; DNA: TGTGCCAGCAGTGAAACGGGGAACACCGGGGAGCTGTTTTTT
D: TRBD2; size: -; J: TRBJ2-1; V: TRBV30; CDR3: CAWSERGRADEQFF; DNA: TGTGCCTGGAGTGAACGCGGGAGGGCCGATGAGCAGTTCTTC
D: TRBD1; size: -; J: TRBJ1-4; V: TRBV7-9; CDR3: CASSPPRSGTGGEKLFF; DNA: TGTGCCAGCAGCCCCCCACGATCCGGGACAGGTGGCGAAAAACTGTTTTTT
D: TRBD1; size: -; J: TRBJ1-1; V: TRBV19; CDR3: CASSSSWDSRYQGNTEAFF; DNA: TGTGCCAGTAGTTCCTCTTGGGACAGCCGGTACCAAGGGAACACTGAAGCTTTCTTT
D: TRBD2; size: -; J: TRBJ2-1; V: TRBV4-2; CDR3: CASSPRGTSDHNEQFF; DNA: TGTGCCAGCAGTCCCAGGGGGACTAGCGACCACAATGAGCAGTTCTTC
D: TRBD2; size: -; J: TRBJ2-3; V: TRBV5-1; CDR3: CASTGTRGDTQYF; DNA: TGCGCCAGCACCGGGACTAGAGGAGATACGCAGTATTTT
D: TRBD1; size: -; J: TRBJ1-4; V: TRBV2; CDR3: CASSSGQGLEKLFF; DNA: TGTGCCAGCAGCTCGGGACAGGGACTAGAAAAACTGTTTTTT
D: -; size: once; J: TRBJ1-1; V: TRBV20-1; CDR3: CSARETIGAFF; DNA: TGCAGTGCTAGAGAGACAATTGGAGCTTTCTTT
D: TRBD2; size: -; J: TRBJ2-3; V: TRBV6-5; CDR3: CASTGLAGPADTQYF; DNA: TGTGCCAGCACCGGACTAGCGGGGCCCGCAGATACGCAGTATTTT
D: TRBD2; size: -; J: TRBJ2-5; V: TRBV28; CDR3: CASSLRAGEETQYF; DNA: TGTGCCAGCAGTTTAAGGGCGGGAGAAGAGACCCAGTACTTC
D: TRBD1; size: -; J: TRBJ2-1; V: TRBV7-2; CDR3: CASSSWPGGSYEQFF; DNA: TGTGCCAGCAGCTCCTGGCCAGGGGGCAGCTATGAGCAGTTCTTC